Detailed here is one TCR beta chain. The target antigen is unknown. Making TCR cDNA involved 5'RACE template switching, which added UMIs and a universal primer site. TCRdb itself ran the 5' RACE reads through MiXCR, one entry per CDR3 protein. The sample yields around 310,000 distinct CDR3 sequences, 8.7% seen once. These data belong to a study of T cells after yellow fever vaccination. Overall study findings and caveats: Once the booster was given, most primary-vaccination clones reappeared, at just under 98% for CD4 and roughly 85% for CD8. A faster peak, day 5 versus 15, was reached by the weaker secondary response. Abundant clonotypes from the bulk population could have been carried over as contaminants into FACS-sorted repertoires.

The V gene's germline CDR1 is LNHNV and CDR2 YYDKDF (reference sequence). This CDR3 is 15 amino acids long. Trimming cost V 0 bases and J 5 bases, with 13 bases left between them. This chain links TRBV15 with TRBJ2-5; tentatively, D is TRBD2 (5 bases). The material sequenced was PBMCs, taken on the day of the first yellow fever vaccination. The TCR sequence derives from a man aged 18-30 years who received the YFV17D yellow fever vaccine. This CDR3 reads CATSRDRHRGETQYF. Here the CDR3 DNA reads TGTGCCACCAGCAGAGATAGGCACCGAGGGGAGACCCAGTACTTC.